This TCR beta chain was profiled in a study of T-cell memory formation after mild COVID-19 listed by TCRdb under 2021. For the wider study: TCR sequence clusters from the two donors were found to be largely donor specific. Longitudinal TCRalpha and TCRbeta repertoire sequencing tracked T-cell clones expanding and contracting after mild COVID-19 in two donors. The cohort comprised two young, previously healthy adult volunteers, one female and one male.

Ficoll-Paque density gradient centrifugation was the method used to isolate PBMCs. Taken from the germline V gene, the CDR1 and CDR2 loops are SNHLY and FYNNEI. From cysteine to phenylalanine, the CDR3 is 14 amino acids long. The sequence is cut down to CDR3 DNA, 42 bases in frame from base 1. V gives up 4 bases and J gives up 3 bases, and the segment between their germline ends measures 10 bases. On the study overall, not on this receptor specifically: Only a couple of mild cases were covered by the study, and larger cohorts that include severe cases with pre-infection samples were considered necessary. Clones that contracted from day 15 to 85 showed balanced CD4/CD8 phenotypes, whereas a second wave of clones that expanded from day 15 to 37 leaned towards CD4+. Whether the second-wave clones peaking on day 37 were SARS-CoV-2 specific was not confirmed. Some responding clones were found in pre-infection memory, which suggests that pre-existing cross-reactive memory T cells took part in the SARS-CoV-2 response. Contracting CD4+ clones were found mainly in CM and EM memory subsets, while CD8+ clones were enriched in EMRA.

Remarks on this clonotype: Its antigen is still unknown. No much larger clonotype is one base removed from it; base qualities were not supplied.

Sequencing was carried out with an Illumina NovaSeq 6000. Using 5'RACE with constant-segment primers, TCRalpha and TCRbeta cDNA libraries were constructed, with sample barcodes and unique molecular identifiers added in the process. RNA was extracted from every sample with Trizol reagent. The libraries were amplified in two PCR steps, and the second step added a second sample barcode and Illumina TruSeq adapters. The libraries were sequenced on an Illumina NovaSeq using 2 x 150 bp paired-end reads. Regarding the original processing steps: Reads were demultiplexed and collapsed into UMI-guided consensus sequences with migec v1.2.7. With mixcr v2.1.11, UMI consensuses were aligned to TRA and TRB V and J templates and assembled into clonotypes. Expanded or contracted clonotypes were those called significant by both edgeR and NoisET, with noise models trained on biological replicates. edgeR calls used a false discovery rate-adjusted p below 0.01 and a log2 fold-change threshold of 1. As an exploratory analysis of dynamics, PCA with hierarchical clustering was applied to max-normalized trajectories of the 1000 most abundant clonotypes. Separately sequenced CD4+ and CD8+ repertoires were used to assign a CD4 or CD8 phenotype to each responding clone. TCRdb reran the public reads through fastp at Q25 and MiXCR, keeping productive beta chains. When rows share a CDR3 protein, they turn into one entry using the most common DNA and genes. For this entry, the V and J calls and clone size follow TCRdb and not the study's own pipeline. This sample holds roughly 610,000 distinct CDR3 sequences; 15% to 20% were observed only once. About 8.1% of the sample lies in the top ten.

This TCR derives from an adult woman who had mild COVID-19 (a few samples of this study predate the infection). The sample titles of this study are shuffled in the database, so cell type and time point are left out; the donor was told from shared clones. The rearrangement combines TRBV2 with TRBJ1-5, with the D gene call left open. The sequenced material came from PBMCs or a T cell subset sorted from them (not recorded which). The DNA reads as follows: TGTGCCAGCAGTGCCCGGGGTCCCAATCAGCCCCAGCATTTT. Its amino acids are CASSARGPNQPQHF.